The 18 T cell receptor beta chains below come from one sample, sequenced in a study of T cell changes during pregnancy in multiple sclerosis. Clones were read by immunoSEQ multiplex PCR, and TCRdb kept only the in-frame ones, dropping some. The table lists some 29,000 clones, 85% to 95% of them singletons. The material sequenced was CD8+ T cells from peripheral blood mononuclear cells, taken before pregnancy. The source of these receptors is a female donor with multiple sclerosis, enrolled in a pregnancy study.

This chain joins TRBV5-3 and TRBJ2-7; 13 nucleotides match TRBD2. TRBV5-3 is designated an ORF whose function remains uncertain. Losses at the gene ends were 0 bases for V and 3 bases for J; bases not matched to a gene: 6. The CDR3 extends over 17 amino acids. Here the CDR3 reads CARSLVMTSGGIYEQYF. The CDR3 DNA follows: TGTGCCAGAAGCTTGGTTATGACTAGCGGGGGGATCTACGAGCAGTACTTC.

V usage is TRBV7-6 and J usage is TRBJ1-2; D gene uncertain. V lost 0 bases to trimming and J lost 4 bases, with 15 bases between them. Germline CDR1 reads SGHVS; CDR2 reads FNYEAQ. The CDR3 is 16 amino acids. The CDR3 DNA reads as TGTGCCAGCAGCTTAGCGCTGAGGGCGGACGGCTATGGCTACACCTTC. Translating gives CASSLALRADGYGYTF.

This clone was observed once. The chain combines TRBV28 with TRBJ1-2; possible D gene TRBD1, 6 bases. The CDR3 runs to 16 residues. V dropped 6 bases and J dropped 1 base, with 18 bases sitting between them. Germline CDR1 is MDHEN and CDR2 is SYDVKM. CDR3: CASSNRDIRRNYGYTF. The CDR3 DNA follows: TGTGCCAGCAGCAACAGGGACATCAGGCGTAACTATGGCTACACCTTC.

V gene TRBV19 combines with J gene TRBJ2-7, with 9 bases identical to TRBD1. V lost 6 bases to trimming and J lost 5 bases; unmatched junction nucleotides: 2. CDR3 length: 12 amino acids. Germline CDR1 LNHDA, CDR2 SQIVND (reference sequence). CDR3 nucleotide sequence: TGTGCCAGTAGCCGGACAGGGGACGAGCAGTACTTC. Translating it yields CASSRTGDEQYF.

The J gene is TRBJ2-7, the V gene TRBV7-6; 11 nucleotides agree with TRBD2. After removal of 2 bases from V and 4 bases from J, the junction contained 4 bases not matched to a gene. Germline V CDR1 and CDR2: SGHVS, FNYEAQ. The length of the CDR3 is 15 residues. The DNA for the CDR3 is TGTGCCAGCAGCTTAAAAACTAGCGGGAGTTACGAGCAGTACTTC. As protein: CASSLKTSGSYEQYF.

The rearrangement joins TRBV29-1 to TRBJ2-7, with 10 bases lining up with TRBD1. The CDR3 has 13 residues. The germline gives CDR1 SQVTM, CDR2 ANQGSEA. Trimming cost V 5 bases and J 4 bases; bases outside gene matches: 5. The DNA of the CDR3 is TGCAGCGTTTTGGGGGGACAGGGGTACGAGCAGTACTTC. Residues: CSVLGGQGYEQYF.

The chain has TRBV4-3 and TRBJ2-1; 7 bases align to TRBD2. J gave up 7 bases and V 1 base, and 7 bases lay outside the gene matches. CDR1 and CDR2 (germline): LGHNA, YSLEER. This CDR3 has 15 residues. The CDR3 sequence is CASSQGTGRANEQFF. CDR3 nucleotide sequence: TGCGCCAGCAGCCAAGGGACGGGGAGGGCGAATGAGCAGTTCTTC.

The chain carries TRBV10-1 and TRBJ2-3; a weak D match, TRBD2 (6 bases). The germline CDR1 and CDR2 sequences are WNHNN and SYGVQD (reference sequence). The germline V and J ends were trimmed by 2 bases and 2 bases, with 11 bases remaining between them. This CDR3 is built from 15 residues. This CDR3 reads CASSEGRDDTDTQYF. DNA for the CDR3: TGCGCCAGCAGTGAGGGGCGGGACGACACAGATACGCAGTATTTT.

In the case of this clone: At one of its ends the junction is not consistent with the germline gene, which may arise from a read error. V usage is TRBV25-1 and J usage is TRBJ2-7; 9 nucleotides align to TRBD2. The germline V gene has CDR1 MGHDK and CDR2 SYGVNS. This CDR3 has 17 residues. CDR3 in amino acids: CASSETAGGSSSNEQYF. In DNA, the CDR3 is TGTGCCAGCAGTGAAACAGCGGGAGGATCCTCCTCCAACGAGCAGTACTTC.

The V and J genes are TRBV6-8 and TRBJ2-3, with D perhaps matching TRBD2 (6 bases). V lost 8 bases to trimming and J lost 1 base, with 10 bases between them. The CDR3 sequence is 13 residues long. Germline assignment: CDR1 MNHGY and CDR2 SAAAGT. The CDR3 is CASLGLCTDTQYF. CDR3 coding DNA: TGTGCCAGCTTGGGACTTTGCACAGATACGCAGTATTTT.

The chain couples TRBV19 to TRBJ1-5; D is unresolved. V was shortened by 4 bases and J by 0 bases, with 19 bases between the two germline ends. Germline V gene data show CDR1 as LNHDA and CDR2 as SQIVND (reference sequence). The CDR3 extends over 18 amino acids. The CDR3: CASSKNLIEEYSNQPQHF. The CDR3 DNA sequence: TGTGCCAGTAGTAAAAACCTAATAGAGGAGTATAGCAATCAGCCCCAGCATTTT.

This clone came up a few times. The J gene is TRBJ1-1, the V gene TRBV4-3; unclear D gene. CDR3 length: 15 residues. The V end lost 0 bases, the J end lost 5 bases, and 13 bases lay between the germline ends. Germline loops: CDR1 LGHNA, CDR2 YSLEER. CDR3 nucleotide sequence: TGCGCCAGCAGCCAAGACGGGTGGTACGGGACTGAAGCTTTCTTT. Protein product: CASSQDGWYGTEAFF.

The V call is TRBV6-5, the J call TRBJ1-6; 7 bases align to TRBD1. CDR1 is MNHEY, CDR2 SVGAGI, per germline. The CDR3 sequence is 14 residues long. V gave up 6 bases and J gave up 6 bases; unmatched junction bases: 5. In nucleotides, the CDR3 is TGTGCCAGCAGGACGGGACAGACTAATTCACCCCTCCACTTT. Protein: CASRTGQTNSPLHF.

The chain carries TRBV7-6 and TRBJ1-1; 7 bases agree with TRBD1. This CDR3 has 13 residues. V lost 5 bases to trimming and J lost 6 bases; unmatched junction nucleotides: 6. Germline CDR1 and CDR2: SGHVS and FNYEAQ. CDR3 bases: TGTGCCAGCAGCCACAACAGGGGCTCTGAAGCTTTCTTT. This codes for CASSHNRGSEAFF.

The V gene is TRBV27, the J gene TRBJ2-7, with 9 positions matching TRBD2. The germline gives CDR1 MNHEY, CDR2 SMNVEV (reference sequence). The CDR3 has 15 residues. V shed 4 bases and J 1 base; nucleotides not matched to a gene: 5. CDR3 amino acids: CASSSGLAFSYEQYF. DNA of the CDR3: TGTGCCAGCAGTTCCGGACTAGCGTTTTCCTACGAGCAGTACTTC.

The V gene is TRBV5-4, the J gene TRBJ2-7; 12 nucleotides agree with TRBD2. The ends lost 3 bases at V and 6 bases at J; junction bases unmatched: 4. In germline, CDR1 is SGHNT, CDR2 YYREEE (reference sequence). This CDR3 has 14 residues. The CDR3 DNA is TGTGCCAGCAGCTCCGGGACTAGCGGGCTCGAGCAGTACTTC. It yields the protein CASSSGTSGLEQYF.

The V and J genes are TRBV19 and TRBJ1-3, with D maybe TRBD1 (5 bases). Per germline, CDR1 LNHDA and CDR2 SQIVND (reference sequence). Trimming pared 5 bases from V and 3 bases from J, leaving 8 bases between. CDR3 length: 13 amino acids. CDR3 region: CASSSGYGNTIYF. The CDR3, as DNA: TGTGCCAGTAGTTCAGGGTATGGAAACACCATATATTTT. The entire variable domain, with the rest obtained from reference TRBV19 and TRBJ1-3, is as follows: DGGITQSPKYLFRKEGQNVTLSCEQNLNHDAMYWYRQDPGQGLRLIYYSQIVNDFQKGDIAEGYSVSREKKESFPLTVTSAQKNPTAFYLCASSSGYGNTIYFGEGSWLTVV.

This chain connects TRBV27 to TRBJ2-7; 7 positions agree with TRBD1. Germline loops: CDR1 MNHEY, CDR2 SMNVEV (reference sequence). J lost 5 bases, V lost 5 bases, and 3 bases had no gene match. This CDR3 has 12 residues. The CDR3 DNA sequence: TGTGCCAGCAGTACGACAGGGAACGAGCAGTACTTC. Translation gives CASSTTGNEQYF.